This T cell receptor (beta chain) was sequenced for a study of type 1 and type 2 diabetes patients (dated by TCRdb to the mid-2010s). With respect to the entire study: Eight to ten type 1 diabetes patients, a few type 2 diabetes patients and six or seven nondiabetic controls were recruited in China to form the cohort. Across the study, CD4+ and CD8+ T cells were positively selected from PBMCs by means of CD4 or CD8 MicroBeads on MACS columns. A total of over 15 million paired-end reads were generated across the whole study. In the study, high-throughput sequencing was used to profile TCRbeta repertoires so that type 1 diabetes, type 2 diabetes and nondiabetic individuals could be compared. For the type 1 diabetes patients, the type 2 diabetes patients acted as a disease comparison group. When approximately 19-cycle amplification was compared with approximately 25-cycle amplification, V gene usage looked similar, suggesting that primer efficiencies were similar and PCR bias was random. Sequencing of the TCRbeta libraries was paired-end and was performed on Illumina HiSeq 2000 or MiSeq instruments.

All diabetic patients met standard classification criteria for type 1 or type 2 diabetes, with glucose and C-peptide assessed by WHO-recommended methods. Donors were excluded if they had other autoimmune diseases or infections within the previous four weeks. From each participant, approximately 10 milliliters of peripheral blood were collected. PBMCs were isolated with LymphoPrep density separation. Study-level results and caveats: Type 2 diabetes repertoires showed high diversity, significantly greater than type 1 diabetes repertoires in both CD4+ and CD8+ T cells. Few highly-expanded CD4+ clones, median one, were found in type 2 diabetes patients, accounting for a median approximately 4% of reads. The study groups were not matched for age and gender, which could bias interpretation. Highly correlated V and J gene usage patterns were observed for type 2 diabetes and control samples, with an average of around 0.97 between samples. Because only a limited number of T2D and control samples were sequenced, some T1D-only HECs might also be present in more T2D or control samples.

The sample was run on an Illumina MiSeq. TCRbeta CDR3 amplification used genomic DNA from the sorted T cell subsets as template. The TCRbeta CDR3 region was amplified by multiplex PCR using 30 forward and 13 reverse primers. AMPure XP beads were used to purify the PCR products, after which a second roughly 25-cycle PCR added indices and adaptors. Before sequencing, the QIAquick Gel Extraction Kit was used to gel-purify the libraries. Per the original workflow: Paired-end reads were merged using FLASH and were aligned with IgBLAST to IMGT V, D and J germline references. Reads with below 70% alignment identity to germline references were discarded, leaving 9.5 million to 13 million reads study-wide. CDR3 boundaries, reading frame and productivity were assigned according to IMGT definitions. Highly-expanded clones were defined as clones making up 1% or more of reads, and normalized Shannon entropy was used to measure diversity. Unpaired two-tailed t-tests were used to test for differences in Shannon entropy between groups. TCRdb redid the processing of the public reads, applying fastp at Q25 and MiXCR, and retained in-frame beta chains. Entries are consolidated by CDR3 protein sequence, retaining the most common genes and DNA. TCRdb, rather than the study authors, made the V and J calls. For this sample there are some 250,000 distinct CDR3 sequences; 40% to 50% appear just once. The leading ten clones occupy roughly 15% of the sample.

This clonotype was picked up many times. No antigen is known for it. Per-base qualities were not stored, and no clone one base away is much larger. The CDR3 numbers 11 residues from cysteine through phenylalanine. Only the CDR3 portion is preserved as DNA: 33 bases, with reading frame beginning at the first base. The junction carries 7 bases between V and J, which are trimmed by 3 bases and 8 bases respectively. The germline V gene sets CDR1 to SNHLY and CDR2 to FYNNEI. The sequence derives from a man between 18 and 29 years old with type 2 diabetes. The sequenced sample was peripheral blood mononuclear cells (PBMCs). The receptor chain draws on TRBV2 and TRBJ1-2, with the D gene uncertain. The nucleotides read TGTGCCAGCAGTGAGGTCGGGGGCTACACCTTC. Protein translation: CASSEVGGYTF.